This TCR beta chain appears in the sequencing data of a study of T cell responses to AZD1222 COVID-19 vaccine (dated by TCRdb to about 2021). Concerning the study at large: AZD1222 recipients given second doses at about 4 weeks or at about 12 weeks were pooled, since spike-specific TCR depth and breadth were not found to differ between the two schedules. Trial participants were enrolled into age subgroups of 18-55, 56-69 and 70-plus years, which contained about 150, 27 and 61 TCR-sequenced participants, respectively. A total of 233 trial participants underwent TCR sequencing, of whom approximately 210 received two doses of AZD1222 and some 25 received two doses of the MenACWY control vaccine. The paper's findings and limits, for the study overall: Conclusions about previously exposed vaccinees were limited because only five to seven AZD1222 recipients were SARS-CoV-2 seropositive at baseline. Spike-specific TCR breadth and depth rose significantly after two AZD1222 doses compared with day 0 and with MenACWY recipients. Participants were mostly white British, with more females than males. The authors suggested clonal diversity may have been underestimated. Reportedly, almost half of the unique spike-specific TCRs recognized epitopes lying outside the regions that are mutated in the B.1.351 and B.1.1.7 variants. In the small 56-69-year group, the increase in depth fell short of significance, most likely because of low power. Because no day 14 peak-response samples were available, repertoires were characterized only after the peak T cell response. The vaccine-associated CD4 TCRs covered the entire spike protein, and the dominant responses fell in regions 160-218 and 743-854.

The time point label corresponds to: baseline before first vaccination. The vaccinee samples were drawn from two UK trials, COV001 and COV002, one of which was a single-blind randomized controlled phase 2/3 trial testing AZD1222 (ChAdOx1 nCoV-19) in healthy adults. For TCRbeta chain sequencing, PBMC samples were collected from trial participants at day 0 and at day 28 after the second dose. With regard to this clone: The antigen it recognizes is unknown. It has no much larger one-base neighbor in the sample; base qualities were not kept.

The CDR3 regions of human TCRbeta chains were analyzed by immunosequencing. On the study's bioinformatics: Repertoire TCRs were checked for matches against a reference library of SARS-CoV-2-specific TCRs that had been generated using the MIRA antigen-specificity platform. Breadth was defined as the fraction of unique TCRs that were SARS-CoV-2-associated, and depth was defined as the fraction of total T cells that were SARS-CoV-2-associated. Using the MIRA data, each spike-specific TCR was mapped to the spike region that the TCR reacts to and placed in a CD4 or CD8 class. Log10-transformed breadth and depth values were compared by one-way ANOVA with Sidak's multiple comparisons tests. TCRdb took this table from immuneACCESS and kept in-frame rearrangements with V and J called. Such tables lack part of the clones; where checked against another copy, unresolved V genes explain under half of the gap, and the rest is unexplained. V, J and clone size were drawn from that table, and D and trimming were deduced from the DNA. The sample data list roughly 120,000 clones, and roughly nine tenths of these were observed just once. 4.5% to 5.5% of the sample belongs to the ten largest clones.

CDR3 length: 11 amino acids, cysteine to phenylalanine. Only the CDR3 DNA stays, 33 bases, in frame from base 1. The germline V gene sets CDR1 to SQVTM and CDR2 to ANQGSEA. V is pared back by 7 bases and J by 2 bases, with 9 bases lying between the germline termini. The source is an adult in good health. The chain is assembled from TRBV29-1 and TRBJ2-7, with the D gene call left open. This sample comprised peripheral blood, obtained on day 0 of AZD1222 vaccination. The DNA sequence reads TGCAGCGCAGGCCTTCCCTACGAGCAGTACTTC. Translated, it gives CSAGLPYEQYF.